A single sample gave rise to the 12 T cell receptor beta chains below, sequenced in a study of regulatory T cells in long-lasting Graves disease. Arm-PCR of CDR3 regions and iRepertoire HTBI primers were the basis on which TCR beta libraries were built. A single record per CDR3 protein comes from TCRdb applying MiXCR to the multiplex PCR reads. Among approximately 250,000 distinct CDR3 sequences listed, approximately 20% were seen once. Stated time point: newly diagnosed GD, antithyroid drugs for less than 3 months. Scientists built the TCR library using RNA that was extracted from PBMCs. The sequenced sample was peripheral blood mononuclear cells (PBMCs), obtained at new diagnosis, from a patient treated with antithyroid drugs. These receptors were collected from a female donor with Graves disease.

The table lists this clonotype with many counts. The rearrangement joins TRBV20-1 to TRBJ2-3; the match to TRBD1 covers 9 bases. The V and J ends lost 3 bases and 4 bases, in that order; junction bases with no gene match: 11. CDR3 length equals 16 residues. CDR1 DFQATT and CDR2 SNEGSKA come from the germline V gene (reference sequence). CDR3 coding DNA: TGCAGTGCTAGGGACAGGGGATCATCCAGTCCAGATACGCAGTATTTT. Translation: CSARDRGSSSPDTQYF.

This clonotype occurred many times. The genes are TRBV28 and TRBJ2-1; no reliable D call. This CDR3 has 13 residues. Trimming stripped 3 bases from V and 2 bases from J, with 5 bases between. CDR1 MDHEN and CDR2 SYDVKM come from the germline V gene. CDR3 loop: CASSLNTYNEQFF. CDR3 coding DNA: TGTGCCAGCAGTTTGAACACCTACAATGAGCAGTTCTTC.

This clonotype came up many times. V gene TRBV9 combines with J gene TRBJ1-2; perhaps TRBD1 as D (6 bases). The germline CDR1 and CDR2 sequences are SGDLS and YYNGEE. V lost 3 bases and J lost 3, with 12 bases in between. The CDR3 consists of 14 residues. The DNA for the CDR3 is TGTGCCAGCAGCGGTGCAGGGGAGTACTATGGCTACACCTTC. Translated, it gives CASSGAGEYYGYTF.

J is TRBJ2-5 and V is TRBV19, with 11 bases that match TRBD1. V lost 6 bases to trimming and J lost 5 bases; unmatched junction nucleotides: 5. CDR3 size: 14 residues. Germline V gene lookup returns CDR1 LNHDA and CDR2 SQIVND (reference sequence). CDR3 sequence (DNA): TGTGCCAGTAGCAAGGACAGGGGGCTTGAGACCCAGTACTTC. It specifies CASSKDRGLETQYF.

This clonotype was counted at least ten times. The chain links TRBV7-2 to TRBJ2-3; D possibly uses TRBD1 or TRBD2 (5 bases each). The V end lost 3 bases, the J end lost 3 bases, and 10 bases lay between the germline ends. This CDR3 region has 14 residues. From germline, CDR1 is SGHTA and CDR2 FQGNSA. CDR3 region: CASSLARGTDTQYF. CDR3 in DNA: TGTGCCAGCAGCTTGGCGAGGGGAACAGATACGCAGTATTTT.

This chain uses TRBV19 with TRBJ2-1; 7 nucleotides line up with TRBD1. CDR3 size: 14 residues. CDR1 LNHDA and CDR2 SQIVND come from the germline V gene (reference sequence). After removal of 6 bases from V and 6 bases from J, the junction contained 8 bases not matched to a gene. CDR3 in DNA: TGTGCCAGTAGCCCCTCAAGGACAGGCAATGAGCAGTTCTTC. It translates to CASSPSRTGNEQFF.

This clonotype was observed a handful of times. Possible read error: a much larger clone is one base away. The V and J genes are TRBV10-3 and TRBJ2-3, with unresolved D. There are 15 residues in the CDR3. V lost 2 bases and J lost 6, with 15 bases in between. Germline V gene lookup returns CDR1 ENHRY and CDR2 SYGVKD. As DNA, the CDR3 is TGTGCCATCAGTGAGACCTACCCCCGAGCCGATACGCAGTATTTT. Translation: CAISETYPRADTQYF.

This clonotype appeared many times. This chain connects TRBV7-2 to TRBJ2-1; maybe TRBD2 (5 bases). V was trimmed by 0 bases and J by 5 bases, leaving 5 bases between them. Germline V lookup: CDR1 SGHTA, CDR2 FQGNSA. This CDR3 has 13 residues. The CDR3 reads CASSLARDNEQFF. In nucleotides, the CDR3 is TGTGCCAGCAGCTTAGCGCGGGACAATGAGCAGTTCTTC.

Details on this clonotype: This likely came from a read error, as a far larger clone is one base away. V usage is TRBV15 and J usage is TRBJ2-3; the D is unclear. The J call is uncertain, as TRBJ1-1 better fits the DNA end. Germline CDR1 reads LNHNV; CDR2 reads YYDKDF (reference sequence). The CDR3 is 13 amino acids. CDR3 in amino acids: CATSPTVNTEAFF. The CDR3 DNA reads as TGTGCCACCAGCCCCACAGTGAACACTGAAGCTTTCTTT.

Many counts were recorded for this clonotype. The CDR3 here is CAGGFTTGEKLFF. The CDR3 nucleotides are TGTGCGGGGGGGTTTACGACGGGCGAAAAACTGTTTTTT. The V call is TRBV6-1, the J call TRBJ1-4; tentatively, D is TRBD1 (5 bases). The CDR3 spans 13 residues. Germline V gene sequence: CDR1 MNHNS, CDR2 SASEGT.

There are a few counts of this clonotype. The J gene is TRBJ2-3, the V gene TRBV7-3; D is possibly TRBD2 (5 bases). Trimming removed 6 bases at V and 6 bases at J, with 16 bases between. The CDR3 extends over 14 amino acids. The germline gives CDR1 SGHTA, CDR2 FQGTGA. CDR3 in DNA: TGTGCCAGCAGTTTAGGAGGATACGTGGATACGCAGTATTTT. As protein: CASSLGGYVDTQYF.

The sample holds many counts of this clonotype. The chain is built from TRBV20-1 and TRBJ2-1, with a possible D match to TRBD1 (5 bases). CDR3 length: 14 residues. Germline CDR1 reads DFQATT; CDR2 reads SNEGSKA (reference sequence). V was pared by 6 bases and J by 5 bases, with 17 bases between. The CDR3 nucleotides read TGCAGTGCGCCCGAAACAGGTCAACACAATGAGCAGTTCTTC. Translation gives CSAPETGQHNEQFF.